Detailed here is one T cell receptor beta chain. Time point indicated: pretreatment peripheral blood. With 5 bases clipped from V and 4 bases from J, the junction kept 7 bases outside the gene matches. Germline V gene sequence: CDR1 SGHRS, CDR2 YFSETQ. CDR3 length: 15 amino acids. The sample originates from a study of PD-L1 blockade in urothelial cancer. Study summary: It was around 2014 that patients started atezolizumab at 1,200 mg intravenously every 3 weeks. Prior regimens of chemotherapy numbered 0 to 3 per patient.

Sequencing was performed with immunoSEQ multiplex PCR; in TCRdb, only in-frame clones are kept and a portion is missing. The table includes 70,000 to 85,000 clones, roughly nine tenths detected once. The sequence was collected from an older man with urothelial cancer. The material sequenced was PBMCs, taken around atezolizumab (anti-PD-L1) treatment. V and J are TRBV5-1 and TRBJ2-1; TRBD2 matches 9 bases. CDR3 residues: CASSSSGISYNEQFF. The CDR3 nucleotides read TGCGCCAGCAGTTCTAGCGGGATTTCTTACAATGAGCAGTTCTTC.